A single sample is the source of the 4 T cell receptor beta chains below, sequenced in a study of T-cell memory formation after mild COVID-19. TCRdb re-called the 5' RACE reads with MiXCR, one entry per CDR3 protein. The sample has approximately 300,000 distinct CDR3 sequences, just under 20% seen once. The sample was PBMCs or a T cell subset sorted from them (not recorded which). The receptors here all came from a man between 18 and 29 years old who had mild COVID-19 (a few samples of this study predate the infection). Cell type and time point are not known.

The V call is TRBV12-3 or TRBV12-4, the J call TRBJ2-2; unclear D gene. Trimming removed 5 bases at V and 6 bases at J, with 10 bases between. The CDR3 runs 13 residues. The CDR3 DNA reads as TGTGCCAGCAGTATCCTACTTTCCGGGGAGCTGTTTTTT. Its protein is CASSILLSGELFF.

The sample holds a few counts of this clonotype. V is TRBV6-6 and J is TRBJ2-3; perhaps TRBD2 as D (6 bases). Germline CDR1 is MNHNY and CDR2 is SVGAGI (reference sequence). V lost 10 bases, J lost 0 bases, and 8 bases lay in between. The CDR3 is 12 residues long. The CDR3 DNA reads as TGTGCCACCCGGGGGAGCACAGATACGCAGTATTTT. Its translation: CATRGSTDTQYF.

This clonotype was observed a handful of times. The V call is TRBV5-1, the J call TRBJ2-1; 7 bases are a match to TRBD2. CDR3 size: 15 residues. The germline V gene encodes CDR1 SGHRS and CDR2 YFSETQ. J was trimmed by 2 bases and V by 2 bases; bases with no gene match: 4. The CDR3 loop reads CASSFGGGTYNEQFF. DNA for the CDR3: TGCGCCAGCAGCTTTGGCGGGGGTACCTACAATGAGCAGTTCTTC.

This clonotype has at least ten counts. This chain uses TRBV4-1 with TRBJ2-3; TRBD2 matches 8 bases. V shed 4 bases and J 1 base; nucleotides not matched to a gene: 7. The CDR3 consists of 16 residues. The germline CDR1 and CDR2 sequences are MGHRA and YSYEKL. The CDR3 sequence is CASSPTEAGGTDTQYF. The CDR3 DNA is TGCGCCAGCAGCCCTACTGAAGCGGGGGGCACAGATACGCAGTATTTT.